The 21 T cell receptor beta chains in this list originate from one sample, sequenced in a study of blood T cell repertoires in COVID-19. Only in-frame clones appear in the TCRdb table, and some are missing; sequencing was by immunoSEQ multiplex PCR. The table shows about 200,000 clones, with 70% to 85% occurring only once. The sequencing input was PBMCs or T cells enriched from blood (not recorded which). The receptors were sampled from a woman aged 55-75 years with acute COVID-19.

This chain uses TRBV18 with TRBJ1-6; tentative D call: TRBD1 (5 bases). The V end lost 6 bases, the J end lost 10 bases, and 13 bases lay between the germline ends. The CDR3 contains 13 residues. Germline-derived CDR1 and CDR2 are KGHSH and LQKENI. In DNA form, the CDR3 reads TGTGCCAGCTCTCCAAACTCAGGGTCACCCCTCCACTTT. Amino acids: CASSPNSGSPLHF.

The V gene is TRBV30, the J gene TRBJ2-7; 13 bases agree with TRBD2. The V and J ends lost 3 bases and 3 bases, in that order; junction bases with no gene match: 2. Germline V gives CDR1 GTSNPN, CDR2 SVGIG (reference sequence). This CDR3 spans 14 amino acids. The DNA of the CDR3 is TGTGCCTGGAGGGGGACTAGCGGGATCTACGAGCAGTACTTC. This sequence encodes CAWRGTSGIYEQYF.

The chain combines TRBV13 with TRBJ2-3; possible D gene TRBD2, 6 bases. V lost 4 bases to trimming and J lost 5 bases, with 22 bases between them. Germline assignment: CDR1 PRHDT and CDR2 FYEKMQ (reference sequence). This CDR3 spans 17 amino acids. The CDR3 nucleotides are TGTGCCAGCAGCTCCTACGCGCGGGAAGGCACTCAAGATACGCAGTATTTT. This sequence encodes CASSSYAREGTQDTQYF.

This clone was detected only once. The CDR3, as DNA: TGTGCCAGTACCCCACAATTGGGCAGCAATCAGCCCCAGCATTTT. Protein: CASTPQLGSNQPQHF. The gene calls are TRBV19 and TRBJ1-5; D is unresolved. Trimming pared 7 bases from V and 1 base from J, leaving 14 bases between. Germline assignment: CDR1 LNHDA and CDR2 SQIVND (reference sequence). The CDR3 sequence is 15 residues long.

This chain links TRBV11-2 with TRBJ2-1, with 8 bases lining up with TRBD2. The germline V gene has CDR1 SGHAT and CDR2 FQNNGV. J gave up 5 bases and V 5 bases, and 8 bases lay outside the gene matches. This CDR3 is built from 15 residues. CDR3 in amino acids: CASSRKGLGHNEQFF. Written as DNA, the CDR3 is TGTGCCAGCAGCAGAAAGGGACTAGGCCACAATGAGCAGTTCTTC.

In DNA, the CDR3 is TGTGCCAGTAGTATTTCAGGAGGTTCCTCGTCATTCACAGATACGCAGTATTTT. Encoded protein: CASSISGGSSSFTDTQYF. V and J are TRBV19 and TRBJ2-3; D may be TRBD2 (5 bases). The germline CDR1 and CDR2 sequences are LNHDA and SQIVND (reference sequence). CDR3 size: 18 residues. Trimming cost V 3 bases and J 2 bases, with 21 bases left between them.

V and J are TRBV5-1 and TRBJ2-7; the D gene is possibly TRBD2 (5 bases). This CDR3 has 14 amino acids. The V end was cut by 4 bases, the J end by 5 bases, with 16 bases between. The germline V gene encodes CDR1 SGHRS and CDR2 YFSETQ. For the CDR3, the DNA is TGCGCCAGCAGCATGCAGTCTAGTAGCGACGAGCAGTACGTC. Amino acids: CASSMQSSSDEQYV.

The chain carries TRBV6-2 or TRBV6-3 and TRBJ1-1; 8 bases match TRBD1. The germline gives CDR1 MNHEY, CDR2 SVGEGT. The CDR3 is 13 residues long. The V gene end was trimmed by 5 bases and the J gene end by 4 bases; junction bases not matched to a gene: 3. In nucleotides, the CDR3 is TGTGCCAGCAGTCAAACAGGGGGCACTGAAGCTTTCTTT. Its translation: CASSQTGGTEAFF.

This clone has a handful of counts. This sequence joins TRBV28 and TRBJ2-6; the D gene is possibly TRBD1 (6 bases). Per the germline V gene, CDR1 is MDHEN and CDR2 is SYDVKM. This CDR3 contains 16 residues. V lost 3 bases and J 0 bases, leaving 9 bases between the germline ends. CDR3 sequence reads: CASSFSGDSGANVLTF. The CDR3 DNA follows: TGTGCCAGCAGTTTCTCAGGGGACTCTGGGGCCAACGTCCTGACTTTC.

Remarks on this clone: One end of the junction varies from germline; a read error may be responsible. V usage is TRBV20-1 and J usage is TRBJ2-7; TRBD1 is a possible D gene (5 bases). The CDR3 length is 11 residues. CDR1 is DFQATT, CDR2 SNEGSKA, per germline (reference sequence). This CDR3 reads CSASKGETLGF. The CDR3 nucleotides are TGCAGTGCTAGCAAAGGGGAAACCCTTGGGTTC.

This sequence joins TRBV3-1 (or the pseudogene TRBV3-2) and TRBJ1-2, with D unclear. CDR1 is LGHDT, CDR2 YNNKEL, per germline (reference sequence). V lost 5 bases to trimming and J lost 4 bases, with 14 bases between them. The CDR3 is made up of 14 amino acids. The CDR3 sequence is CASSFGEGVYGYTF. In nucleotides, the CDR3 is TGTGCCAGCAGCTTCGGGGAGGGAGTCTATGGCTACACCTTC.

This chain links TRBV5-1 with TRBJ2-1; TRBD2 matches 10 bases. CDR3 length: 14 residues. Germline V gene data show CDR1 as SGHRS and CDR2 as YFSETQ. J gave up 9 bases and V 4 bases, and 7 bases lay outside the gene matches. DNA for the CDR3: TGCGCCAGCAGCGAAGGACTAGCGGCCCTTGAGCAGTTCTTC. Encoded protein: CASSEGLAALEQFF.

The V call is TRBV19, the J call TRBJ1-5; D gene ambiguous. CDR3 size: 16 residues. The V gene lost 3 bases and the J gene lost 4 bases, with 16 bases spanning the gap. The V gene's germline CDR1 is LNHDA and CDR2 SQIVND (reference sequence). CDR3 loop: CASSISGQPENQPQHF. DNA of the CDR3: TGTGCCAGTAGTATCAGCGGGCAACCAGAGAATCAGCCCCAGCATTTT.

V is TRBV19 and J is TRBJ2-3; TRBD1 might be the D (5 bases). Germline V gene data show CDR1 as LNHDA and CDR2 as SQIVND (reference sequence). V was trimmed by 5 bases and J by 1 base, leaving 10 bases between them. The CDR3 spans 14 residues. The DNA of the CDR3 is TGTGCCAGTAGTTTTTTACAGGGCACAGATACGCAGTATTTT. This codes for CASSFLQGTDTQYF.

This clone has only one observation. The chain carries TRBV6-2 or TRBV6-3 and TRBJ1-1; 7 bases match TRBD1. CDR1 is MNHEY and CDR2 is SVGEGT in the germline V gene. Unmatched junction bases numbered 8, after V lost 0 bases and J lost 1 base. The length of the CDR3 is 17 residues. The CDR3 spells CASSYSLAGTANTEAFF. The CDR3 DNA is TGTGCCAGCAGTTACTCCCTCGCCGGGACAGCGAACACTGAAGCTTTCTTT.

The count of this clone is one. V gene TRBV19 combines with J gene TRBJ1-3; unclear D gene. V dropped 3 bases and J dropped 4 bases, with 4 bases sitting between them. Per the germline V gene, CDR1 is LNHDA and CDR2 is SQIVND (reference sequence). The CDR3 extends over 12 amino acids. CDR3 sequence reads: CASSILGNTIYF. In DNA form, the CDR3 reads TGTGCCAGTAGTATCTTGGGAAACACCATATATTTT.

The CDR3 region is CASSLGLGNEQFF. As DNA, the CDR3 is TGTGCCAGCAGTTTGGGCCTGGGCAATGAGCAGTTCTTC. The genes are TRBV12-3 or TRBV12-4 and TRBJ2-1, with D unclear. The ends were cut back, 3 bases at V and 6 bases at J, with 9 bases in the middle. This CDR3 comprises 13 residues.

The chain links TRBV4-1 to TRBJ1-1, with TRBD1 matching over 7 bases. Trimming cost V 1 base and J 2 bases; bases outside gene matches: 10. Germline V gene data show CDR1 as MGHRA and CDR2 as YSYEKL. This CDR3 is 17 amino acids long. CDR3 residues: CASSQALRGAYNTEAFF. The CDR3 DNA reads TGCGCCAGCAGCCAAGCCCTCAGGGGGGCCTACAACACTGAAGCTTTCTTT.

Concerning this clone: Other DNA sequences within the sample encode an identical CDR3. The rearrangement links TRBV5-4 to TRBJ1-1; 9 nucleotides line up with TRBD1. CDR1 is SGHNT, CDR2 YYREEE, per germline (reference sequence). The CDR3 length is 15 residues. V gave up 4 bases and J gave up 1 base; unmatched junction bases: 5. The CDR3 is CASSPPGQGNTEAFF. CDR3 bases: TGTGCCAGCAGCCCGCCGGGACAGGGGAACACTGAAGCTTTCTTT.

The CDR3: CLWGQGARKYNEQFF. As DNA, the CDR3 is TGTCTCTGGGGGCAGGGGGCCCGAAAATACAATGAGCAGTTCTTC. The chain recombines TRBV5-4 with TRBJ2-1; 8 nucleotides match TRBD1. The CDR3 contains 15 residues. CDR1 and CDR2 from the germline V gene are SGHNT and YYREEE (reference sequence).

This sequence joins TRBV3-1 (or the pseudogene TRBV3-2) and TRBJ2-7, with 8 bases lining up with TRBD2. Germline CDR1 reads LGHDT; CDR2 reads YNNKEL (reference sequence). This CDR3 contains 15 residues. After removal of 4 bases from V and 0 bases from J, the junction contained 5 bases not matched to a gene. The CDR3 DNA reads TGTGCCAGCAGCCCCGAGCGGGGGAGCTCCTACGAGCAGTACGTC. Its protein is CASSPERGSSYEQYV.